The clone carrying this T cell receptor beta chain has more than one count but fewer than ten. Its antigen is still unknown. The sample belongs to a study of T cells in Graves' hyperthyroidism and ophthalmopathy. As for the study in general: Peripheral blood was secured at the point of initial diagnosis, before any treatment.

RNA transcripts were the template for amplifying TCR beta CDR3 regions. When the TCR CDR3 underwent first-round RT-PCR, the HTBI primer set was used. Using its own MiXCR run on the multiplex PCR reads, TCRdb lists one record per CDR3 protein. The sample records about 200,000 distinct CDR3 sequences, under 20% being singletons. Calling Graves' hyperthyroidism stable meant ophthalmopathy did not progress within 18 months. Study observations and caveats: Prediction of ophthalmopathy progression came a median around 7.1 months pre-onset. Blood also held most thyroid clonotypes expanded beyond 0.001.

Trimming stripped 0 bases from V and 5 bases from J, with 10 bases between. Per germline, CDR1 LGHNA and CDR2 YNFKEQ. The CDR3 length is 15 residues. The rearrangement links TRBV4-2 to TRBJ2-2; D perhaps matches TRBD1 (6 bases). Sequences were obtained from blood. The source is a man aged 50-59 years with Graves' hyperthyroidism. In DNA, the CDR3 is TGTGCCAGCAGCCAAGAACCAGGGGTAACCGGGGAGCTGTTTTTT. Translation: CASSQEPGVTGELFF.